This is a list of T cell receptor beta chains from one sample in a study of T cell responses to AZD1222 COVID-19 vaccine. The table came from immunoSEQ multiplex PCR; TCRdb's copy has only in-frame clones and leaves some out. The sample lists about 180,000 clones, roughly nine tenths seen once, with under 2% in the top ten. The specimen was peripheral blood, collected on day 0 of AZD1222 vaccination. These TCRs come from an adult in good health. The CDR3 runs from the conserved cysteine through the conserved F or W. A D gene is named only where the DNA matches it firmly. Not all rows give a size; the values are once, few, many and, for expanded clones, a class.

cdr3_nt cdr3_aa clone_size d_call j_call v_call cdr3_length
TGTGCCAGCAGCCGCGAGGTGAGGAACACTGAAGCTTTCTTT CASSREVRNTEAFF NA NA TRBJ1-1 TRBV7-9 14
TGTGCCACCCGTCCGGGCTCTGGAAACACCATATATTTT CATRPGSGNTIYF NA NA TRBJ1-3 TRBV3-1/TRBV3-2 13
TGTGCCAGCAGCTTATGGCAACTAGCGGGAGGGGGTGATACGCAGTATTTT CASSLWQLAGGGDTQYF NA TRBD2 TRBJ2-3 TRBV7-2 17
TGTGCCAGTAGTCTCGGACAGGGTCGCACTGAAGCTTTCTTT CASSLGQGRTEAFF NA TRBD1 TRBJ1-1 TRBV19 14
TGTGCCAGCAGCCTTTCCTCCTATAATTCACCCCTCCACTTT CASSLSSYNSPLHF NA NA TRBJ1-6 TRBV27 14
TGTGCCAGCAGCCAAGCCCGACTAGGGCACCACAATGAGCAGTTCTTC CASSQARLGHHNEQFF few NA TRBJ2-1 TRBV14 16
TGTGCCAGTAGTCCCCCCAGGGTGGATGAGCAGTTCTTC CASSPPRVDEQFF NA NA TRBJ2-1 TRBV19 13
TGTGCCAGCAGTTACTCGACAGGGACCACTGAAGCTTTCTTT CASSYSTGTTEAFF NA TRBD1 TRBJ1-1 TRBV6-5 14
TGTGCCAGCAGTCCATGGGACAGGGCGAACACCGGGGAGCTGTTTTTT CASSPWDRANTGELFF NA TRBD1 TRBJ2-2 TRBV27 16
TGCGCCAGCAGCTGGAGGGGGCTGGCGTCCTACAATGAGCAGTTCTTC CASSWRGLASYNEQFF NA NA TRBJ2-1 TRBV5-1 16
TGTGCCAGCAGCCCCCAGCTACGAGCGGGGGGCTCAAACATTCAGTACTTC CASSPQLRAGGSNIQYF NA TRBD2 TRBJ2-4 TRBV9 17
TGTGCCAGTAGTAAGGGACAGGCGAACATGAACACTGAAGCTTTCTTT CASSKGQANMNTEAFF NA TRBD1 TRBJ1-1 TRBV19 16
TGCGCCCGCAGCTTGGGGGGTGGGGAGACCCAGTACTTC CARSLGGGETQYF NA NA TRBJ2-5 TRBV5-1 13
TGTGCCAGCAGCTCCAGGGTTTCACCCCTCCACTTT CASSSRVSPLHF NA NA TRBJ1-6 TRBV5-5 12
TGTGCCACCAGCAGAGATTACGGGACTAGCGCGTCCTACGAGCAGTACTTC CATSRDYGTSASYEQYF NA TRBD2 TRBJ2-7 TRBV15 17
TGTGCCAGCAGTGAAATGTGGGCGACTGGAAACACCATATATTTT CASSEMWATGNTIYF once NA TRBJ1-3 TRBV6-1 15
TGTGCCAGCAGTCTGTCTTCGTTGGGCACTGAAGCTTTCTTT CASSLSSLGTEAFF NA NA TRBJ1-1 TRBV28 14
TGTGCCAGCAGCTTGGTGGGGGCCGGGGAGCTGTTTTTT CASSLVGAGELFF NA NA TRBJ2-2 TRBV5-4 13
TGTGCCAGCAGACAGGGGACTCCTAGCTCTGGGGCCAACGTCCTGACTTTC CASRQGTPSSGANVLTF NA NA TRBJ2-6 TRBV13 17
TGTGCCAGCTCACCACAGGGGGTGAACTCACCCCTCCACTTT CASSPQGVNSPLHF NA NA TRBJ1-6 TRBV18 14
TGTGCCAGTACCCCCCCCGGGAAAAACTATGGCTACACCTTC CASTPPGKNYGYTF NA NA TRBJ1-2 TRBV19 14
TGTGCCAGCGGTGGGTTAATCCTACAAGAGACCCAGTACTTC CASGGLILQETQYF NA NA TRBJ2-5 TRBV7-9 14
TGTGCCTGGAGTGTAGCGGACGGCCTCTACGAGCAGTACTTC CAWSVADGLYEQYF NA NA TRBJ2-7 TRBV30 14
TGTGCCAGCAGCCGAGGACTTGACTACGAGCAGTACTTC CASSRGLDYEQYF NA NA TRBJ2-7 TRBV9 13
TGCGCCAGCAGCTCTGCCGGGACAGGGTTCGGGAACACTGAAGCTTTCTTT CASSSAGTGFGNTEAFF NA TRBD1 TRBJ1-1 TRBV5-1 17
TGTGCCAGCAGCTTAGATCGGGGTGAAAATTCACCCCTCCACTTT CASSLDRGENSPLHF NA NA TRBJ1-6 TRBV7-3 15
TGTGCCAGTGACCGGGACAGGGCTAGCAATCAGCCCCAGCATTTT CASDRDRASNQPQHF NA TRBD1 TRBJ1-5 TRBV19 15
TGCGCCAGCAGCCCTCGGGACGTGGGGACGGGGCGTACGCAGTATTTT CASSPRDVGTGRTQYF NA NA TRBJ2-3 TRBV4-1 16
TGTGCCAGCAGCCCGCCGAGGTTGGCTAGCGGGGCAGATACGCAGTATTTT CASSPPRLASGADTQYF NA TRBD2 TRBJ2-3 TRBV2 17
TGTGCCAGCAGCTTAGGGGAGCGGGAGGGACTAGATACGCAGTATTTT CASSLGEREGLDTQYF NA TRBD2 TRBJ2-3 TRBV7-3 16
TGTGCCAGCAGTCCCCGGGGGTTTTTTTCACCCCTCCACTTT CASSPRGFFSPLHF NA NA TRBJ1-6 TRBV28 14
TGTGCCAGCAGCTTCGGACAGTCTGGGGCCAACGTCCTGACTTTC CASSFGQSGANVLTF NA NA TRBJ2-6 TRBV3-1/TRBV3-2 15
TGTGCCAGCAGTCCCCCGGGAGGGTTCCAAGAGACCCAGTACTTC CASSPPGGFQETQYF NA TRBD2 TRBJ2-5 TRBV6-5 15
TGTGCCAGCAGTTATACCGGGACAGGGGGGGAGACCCAGTACTTC CASSYTGTGGETQYF NA TRBD1 TRBJ2-5 TRBV27 15
TGTGCCAGCAGACAGGAGGGAACAGATGGCTACACCTTC CASRQEGTDGYTF NA NA TRBJ1-2 TRBV21-1 13
TGCAGTGCTTTTATAGGAAACACCATATATTTT CSAFIGNTIYF NA NA TRBJ1-3 TRBV20-1 11
TGTGCCAGCAGCGGTATGAGCGGACGAACAGATACGCAGTATTTT CASSGMSGRTDTQYF NA NA TRBJ2-3 TRBV7-2 15